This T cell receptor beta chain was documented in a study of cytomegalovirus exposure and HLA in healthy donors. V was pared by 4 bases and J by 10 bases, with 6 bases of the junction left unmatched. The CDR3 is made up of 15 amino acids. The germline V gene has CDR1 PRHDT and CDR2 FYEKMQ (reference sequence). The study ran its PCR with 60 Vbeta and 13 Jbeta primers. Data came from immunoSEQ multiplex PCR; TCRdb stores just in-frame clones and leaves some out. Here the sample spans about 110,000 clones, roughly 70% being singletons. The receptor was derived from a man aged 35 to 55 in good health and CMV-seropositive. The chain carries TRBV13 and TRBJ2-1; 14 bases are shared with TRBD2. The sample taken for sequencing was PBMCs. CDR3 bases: TGTGCCAGCAGCTCCGGGACTAGCGGGAGTCGGGAGCAGTTCTTC. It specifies CASSSGTSGSREQFF.